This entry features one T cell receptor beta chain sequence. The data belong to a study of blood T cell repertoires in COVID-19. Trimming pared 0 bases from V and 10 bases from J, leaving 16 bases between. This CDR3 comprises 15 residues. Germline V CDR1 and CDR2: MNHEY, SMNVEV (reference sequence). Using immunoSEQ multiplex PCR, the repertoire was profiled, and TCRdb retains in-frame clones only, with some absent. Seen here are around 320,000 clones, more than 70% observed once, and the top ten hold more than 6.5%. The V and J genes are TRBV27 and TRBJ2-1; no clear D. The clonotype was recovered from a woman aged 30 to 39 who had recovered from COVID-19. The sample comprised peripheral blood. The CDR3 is CASSLSPQAPIEQFF. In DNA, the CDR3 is TGTGCCAGCAGTTTATCGCCTCAAGCCCCAATAGAGCAGTTCTTC.